These T cell receptor beta chains were read from a single sample in a study of blood T cell repertoires in COVID-19. Profiling relied on immunoSEQ multiplex PCR, and the TCRdb table lists in-frame clones only, not all of them. The sample carries 250,000 to 350,000 clones, about 87% recorded once. Sequences were obtained from peripheral blood. These receptors came from a woman between 45 and 60 years old with COVID-19, enrolled during active disease. Each CDR3 is given with its conserved first and last residue. D genes are given only for firm matches. Only part of the rows carry a size: once, few, many, or a class if the clone is expanded.

V gene,D gene,J gene,clone size,CDR3 protein,CDR3 DNA
TRBV6-6,TRBD1,TRBJ2-1,-,CASSWDRDEQFF,TGTGCCAGCAGTTGGGACAGGGATGAGCAGTTCTTC
TRBV4-2,-,TRBJ1-3,few,CASTTSGVSGNTIYF,TGTGCCAGCACGACTTCAGGGGTCTCTGGAAACACCATATATTTT
TRBV27,TRBD1,TRBJ2-7,many,CASSSSIEDRGRYEQYF,TGTGCCAGCAGTTCCTCAATCGAGGACAGGGGGCGCTACGAGCAGTACTTC
TRBV14,TRBD2,TRBJ2-1,once,CASSWLAGGFEQFF,TGTGCCAGCAGCTGGCTAGCGGGAGGGTTTGAGCAGTTCTTC
TRBV30,-,TRBJ1-2,-,CAWSRGTRGYTF,TGTGCCTGGAGTAGGGGGACGCGTGGCTACACCTTC
TRBV6-4,TRBD1,TRBJ1-2,-,CASSDAGQGADYGYTF,TGTGCCAGCAGTGACGCCGGACAGGGGGCAGACTATGGCTACACCTTC
TRBV3-1/TRBV3-2,-,TRBJ1-3,-,CASSLRQTSGNTIYF,TGTGCCAGCAGCCTACGACAGACCTCTGGAAACACCATATATTTT
TRBV6-6,TRBD1,TRBJ2-3,-,CASSYPGDRVVDTQYF,TGTGCCAGCAGTTACCCGGGGGACAGGGTTGTAGATACGCAGTATTTT
TRBV7-2,TRBD2,TRBJ2-3,-,CASSSSKAAGLSTDTQYF,TGTGCCAGCAGCTCGTCAAAGGCAGCGGGGCTTAGCACAGATACGCAGTATTTT
TRBV5-6,TRBD2,TRBJ2-7,-,CASSLAWASGSYEQYF,TGTGCCAGCAGCTTGGCCTGGGCTAGCGGGAGTTACGAGCAGTACTTC
TRBV19,-,TRBJ2-2,-,CASSTGIVTGELFF,TGTGCCAGTAGTACAGGCATCGTAACCGGGGAGCTGTTTTTT
TRBV6-5,-,TRBJ1-6,-,CASTYQGPYNSPLHF,TGTGCCAGCACCTATCAGGGGCCGTATAATTCACCCCTCCACTTT
TRBV11-3,TRBD1,TRBJ1-2,-,CASSFIRGSGYTF,TGTGCCAGCAGCTTCATCAGGGGGAGCGGCTACACCTTC
TRBV27,TRBD1,TRBJ2-7,-,CASSQRDRVLFKQYF,TGTGCCAGCAGTCAGAGGGACAGGGTATTATTCAAGCAGTACTTC
TRBV29-1,TRBD1,TRBJ2-3,-,CSVDGQGSTDTQYF,TGCAGCGTCGACGGACAGGGTAGCACAGATACGCAGTATTTT
TRBV7-2,TRBD2,TRBJ2-5,-,CASSTRTSGSRRETQYF,TGTGCCAGCAGCACCCGGACTAGCGGGAGCAGGCGGGAGACCCAGTACTTC
TRBV27,TRBD1,TRBJ2-7,-,CASSLSSGGVYEQYF,TGTGCCAGCAGTTTATCGTCAGGGGGCGTCTACGAGCAGTACTTC
TRBV5-1,TRBD2,TRBJ2-3,-,CASSLGLAMGDTQYF,TGCGCCAGCAGCTTGGGACTAGCGATGGGAGATACGCAGTATTTT
TRBV6-6,TRBD2,TRBJ2-1,-,CASASGAYNEQFF,TGTGCCAGCGCTAGCGGTGCCTACAATGAGCAGTTCTTC
TRBV14,TRBD2,TRBJ2-1,-,CASSRIGLAGGDEQFF,TGTGCCAGCAGCCGAATAGGGCTAGCGGGAGGGGATGAGCAGTTCTTC
TRBV25-1,-,TRBJ2-7,-,CASSENGLYEQYF,TGTGCCAGCAGTGAAAACGGACTGTACGAGCAGTACTTC
TRBV7-9,TRBD2,TRBJ2-1,-,CASSLDQGLSDRFEQFF,TGTGCCAGCAGCTTAGATCAGGGACTATCCGACCGCTTTGAGCAGTTCTTC
TRBV19,-,TRBJ2-4,-,CASSIAGGNIQYF,TGTGCCAGTAGTATTGCAGGGGGGAACATTCAGTACTTC
TRBV24-1,TRBD1,TRBJ1-1,-,CATSEDRVGVGAFF,TGTGCCACCAGTGAAGACAGGGTCGGAGTGGGAGCTTTCTTT
TRBV2,TRBD2,TRBJ2-7,few,CASSDSGRSEGEQYF,TGTGCCAGCAGTGATAGCGGGAGGAGTGAGGGGGAGCAGTACTTC
TRBV2,-,TRBJ1-1,-,CASITEQGNTEAFF,TGTGCCAGCATCACGGAACAGGGGAACACTGAAGCTTTCTTT
TRBV9,-,TRBJ2-5,-,CASSAPGRSETQYF,TGTGCCAGCAGCGCACCGGGAAGGTCAGAGACCCAGTACTTC
TRBV19,TRBD2,TRBJ2-1,-,CASSPQRGGYEQFF,TGTGCCAGTAGCCCTCAGCGGGGGGGCTATGAGCAGTTCTTC
TRBV19,TRBD1,TRBJ1-5,few,CASSYQGEQPQHF,TGTGCCAGTAGCTACCAGGGGGAGCAGCCCCAGCATTTT
TRBV7-8,-,TRBJ2-7,-,CASSLAEAAYEQYF,TGTGCCAGCAGCTTAGCTGAGGCAGCTTACGAGCAGTACTTC
TRBV27,-,TRBJ1-4,-,CASSWGVGRREKLFF,TGTGCCAGCAGTTGGGGAGTTGGGCGTCGTGAAAAACTGTTTTTT
TRBV4-2,-,TRBJ1-3,once,CASSSELSGNTIYF,TGTGCCAGCAGCTCCGAACTATCTGGAAACACCATATATTTT
TRBV11-3,-,TRBJ2-3,-,CASSLDGPTDTQYF,TGTGCCAGCAGCTTAGATGGGCCCACAGATACGCAGTATTTT
TRBV15,-,TRBJ2-7,once,CATSRERGALVEQYF,TGTGCCACCAGCAGAGAACGGGGGGCACTGGTCGAGCAGTACTTC
TRBV2,-,TRBJ2-1,-,CASSGRSPSYNEQFF,TGTGCCAGCAGTGGGCGGTCCCCCTCCTACAATGAGCAGTTCTTC
TRBV10-3,-,TRBJ1-5,-,CATGAGGAGQPQHF,TGTGCCACCGGGGCGGGGGGGGCTGGCCAGCCCCAGCATTTT
TRBV24-1,TRBD2,TRBJ2-1,-,CATSPGLAGGVNEQFF,TGTGCCACCAGCCCGGGACTAGCGGGAGGTGTTAATGAGCAGTTCTTC